These 22 T cell receptor beta chains originate from one sample sequenced in a study of blood T cell repertoires in COVID-19. Sequenced by immunoSEQ multiplex PCR; TCRdb stores in-frame clones only, minus some. Of some 150,000 clones in the sample, 65% to 90% were seen once. Input material: peripheral blood. The origin of the receptors is a woman aged 50 to 60 with acute or convalescent COVID-19.

The rearrangement links TRBV9 to TRBJ1-5; D might be TRBD1 (5 bases). Germline V gene lookup returns CDR1 SGDLS and CDR2 YYNGEE. There are 15 residues in the CDR3. Trimming removed 0 bases from V and 5 bases from J, with 12 bases in between. The CDR3 bases are TGTGCCAGCAGCGTAGGATTCGGGGGTTATCAGCCCCAGCATTTT. It yields the protein CASSVGFGGYQPQHF.

CDR3 nucleotide sequence: TGCGCCAGCAGGGGACAGGGCGCTGAAAAACTGTTTTTT. As protein: CASRGQGAEKLFF. The gene calls are TRBV4-1 and TRBJ1-4; 9 nucleotides agree with TRBD1. CDR3 length equals 13 residues. V lost 6 bases, J lost 7 bases, and 3 bases stayed unmatched. Per the germline V gene, CDR1 is MGHRA and CDR2 is YSYEKL.

This clone was seen only a few times. V gene TRBV19 combines with J gene TRBJ1-2, with 8 bases that match TRBD1. The CDR3 is 15 amino acids. Trimming at V came to 5 bases and at J to 7 bases, leaving 12 bases not matched to a gene. Per the germline V gene, CDR1 is LNHDA and CDR2 is SQIVND (reference sequence). This chain's CDR3 is CASSSRSSGGGGYTF. CDR3 bases: TGTGCCAGTAGTTCCCGCTCCTCAGGGGGCGGTGGCTACACCTTC.

The J gene is TRBJ2-7, the V gene TRBV6-5; maybe TRBD2 (5 bases). The V and J ends lost 3 bases and 3 bases respectively, with 6 bases between them. The CDR3 has 12 residues. Germline lookup yields CDR1 MNHEY and CDR2 SVGAGI. Here the CDR3 reads CASSYRDYEQYF. The CDR3 DNA is TGTGCCAGCAGTTATCGGGACTACGAGCAGTACTTC.

V usage is TRBV7-6 and J usage is TRBJ2-2; D perhaps matches TRBD1 (6 bases). This CDR3 region has 14 residues. Germline CDR1 and CDR2: SGHVS and FNYEAQ. V lost 4 bases and J lost 2, with 8 bases in between. The CDR3 nucleotides read TGTGCCAGCAGCTACAGGGACAACACCGGGGAGCTGTTTTTT. Translation: CASSYRDNTGELFF.

The chain links TRBV24-1 to TRBJ1-1; perhaps TRBD1 as D (6 bases). The CDR3 contains 15 residues. V lost 3 bases to trimming and J lost 5 bases, with 15 bases between them. The V gene's germline CDR1 is KGHDR and CDR2 SFDVKD. The CDR3 coding sequence is TGTGCCACCAGTGATCCGTCGGGGGGCCGGACTGAAGCTTTCTTT. It yields the protein CATSDPSGGRTEAFF.

The chain recombines TRBV6-6 with TRBJ1-4, with 11 bases matching TRBD1. The CDR3 extends over 14 amino acids. The V and J ends lost 7 bases and 7 bases, in that order; junction bases with no gene match: 5. Germline values: CDR1 MNHNY, CDR2 SVGAGI (reference sequence). CDR3 sequence: CASIIGTGGEKLFF. As DNA, the CDR3 is TGTGCCAGCATAATAGGGACAGGGGGTGAAAAACTGTTTTTT.

The V call is TRBV7-3, the J call TRBJ2-6; 12 bases agree with TRBD1. The junction had 4 bases not matched to a gene; V was cut back by 5 bases and J by 2 bases. The CDR3 sequence is 17 residues long. The germline V gene encodes CDR1 SGHTA and CDR2 FQGTGA. For the CDR3, the DNA is TGTGCCAGCAGCCGGGGGACAGGGGGCGCTGGGGCCAACGTCCTGACTTTC. Translated, it gives CASSRGTGGAGANVLTF.

The chain employs TRBV6-5 and TRBJ2-3; TRBD2 might be the D (5 bases). The germline CDR1 and CDR2 sequences are MNHEY and SVGAGI. There are 14 residues in the CDR3. Trimming pared 6 bases from V and 0 bases from J, leaving 10 bases between. CDR3 protein: CASRSSESTDTQYF. In DNA form, the CDR3 reads TGTGCCAGCAGAAGTAGCGAGAGCACAGATACGCAGTATTTT.

This chain links TRBV21-1 with TRBJ2-3; the D call TRBD2 from the table was never checked on the DNA. TRBV21-1 is a listed pseudogene. This CDR3 has 16 amino acids. CDR3 protein: CASRELAGEGTDTQYF. CDR3 in DNA: TGTGCCAGCAGGGAACTAGCGGGAGAGGGCACAGATACGCAGTATTTT.

The chain has TRBV3-1 (or the pseudogene TRBV3-2) and TRBJ2-2; 8 bases align to TRBD1. This CDR3 comprises 14 residues. Germline loops: CDR1 LGHDT, CDR2 YNNKEL (reference sequence). Trimming removed 2 bases from V and 7 bases from J; junction bases left unmatched: 3. The CDR3 DNA follows: TGTGCCAGCAGCCAAATGGGGACAGGCGGGGAGCTGTTTTTT. Translation: CASSQMGTGGELFF.

The chain couples TRBV5-6 to TRBJ1-2; weak D call: TRBD1 (5 bases). Looked up from germline, CDR1 is SGHDT and CDR2 is YYEEEE. The V end was cut by 0 bases, the J end by 4 bases, with 10 bases between. The CDR3 covers 14 residues. The DNA for the CDR3 is TGTGCCAGCAGCTTGGAAGGGGCAGGCTATGGCTACACCTTC. It codes for CASSLEGAGYGYTF.

This chain links TRBV2 with TRBJ1-2; 9 bases fit TRBD1. CDR3 length: 13 residues. The germline V gene encodes CDR1 SNHLY and CDR2 FYNNEI. J gave up 6 bases and V 4 bases, and 3 bases lay outside the gene matches. The CDR3 DNA is TGTGCCAGCAGTGGACAGGGGGTAAATGGCTACACCTTC. Translation gives CASSGQGVNGYTF.

This rearrangement joins TRBV4-2 to TRBJ1-2; 7 bases line up with TRBD1. The CDR3 is 17 residues long. The junction had 12 bases not matched to a gene; V was cut back by 4 bases and J by 1 base. CDR1 and CDR2 (germline): LGHNA, YNFKEQ. In DNA, the CDR3 is TGTGCCAGCAGCCTGACAAACAGACAGGGCAATAACTATGGCTACACCTTC. Protein sequence: CASSLTNRQGNNYGYTF.

The chain uses TRBV5-1 and TRBJ2-1, with D possibly being TRBD1 (5 bases). This CDR3 region has 14 residues. CDR1 is SGHRS and CDR2 is YFSETQ in the germline V gene. V dropped 0 bases and J dropped 8 bases, with 12 bases sitting between them. CDR3 protein: CASSLESGNYEQFF. The CDR3 DNA reads TGCGCCAGCAGCTTGGAATCAGGGAACTATGAGCAGTTCTTC.

This chain uses TRBV10-3 with TRBJ1-5, with a possible D match to TRBD1 (6 bases). Trimming shortened V by 0 bases and J by 6 bases, and 12 bases separated the two germline ends. Germline V gene data show CDR1 as ENHRY and CDR2 as SYGVKD. This CDR3 comprises 15 residues. The CDR3 coding sequence is TGTGCCATCAGTGAGTCGACCAGGGGCGGTCAGCCCCAGCATTTT. Translation gives CAISESTRGGQPQHF.

V and J are TRBV25-1 and TRBJ2-2; TRBD2 matches at 12 bases. CDR3 length: 17 amino acids. The V gene end was trimmed by 1 base and the J gene end by 6 bases; junction bases not matched to a gene: 6. The germline CDR1 and CDR2 sequences are MGHDK and SYGVNS. The CDR3, as DNA: TGTGCCAGCAGTGAATCTTTACTAGCGGGAGGCGCCGGGGAGCTGTTTTTT. Its translation is CASSESLLAGGAGELFF. The full variable domain, completed using reference TRBV25-1 and TRBJ2-2, is EADIYQTPRYLVIGTGKKITLECSQTMGHDKMYWYQQDPGMELHLIHYSYGVNSTEKGDLSSESTVSRIRTEHFPLTLESARPSHTSQYLCASSESLLAGGAGELFFGEGSRLTVL.

The genes are TRBV18 and TRBJ1-1; D may be TRBD1 (6 bases). The V end lost 3 bases, the J end lost 8 bases, and 16 bases lay between the germline ends. Germline CDR1 is KGHSH and CDR2 is LQKENI. CDR3 length: 14 amino acids. The CDR3, as DNA: TGTGCCAGCTCACCGATCCGGGACAATCTCGAAGCTTTCTTT. Protein: CASSPIRDNLEAFF. The full variable domain, its missing parts supplied by reference TRBV18 and TRBJ1-1, is NAGVMQNPRHLVRRRGQEARLRCSPMKGHSHVYWYRQLPEEGLKFMVYLQKENIIDESGMPKERFSAEFPKEGPSILRIQQVVRGDSAAYFCASSPIRDNLEAFFGQGTRLTVV.

This rearrangement joins TRBV4-3 to TRBJ2-5, with a possible D match to TRBD1 (6 bases). Germline V gene sequence: CDR1 LGHNA, CDR2 YSLEER. Trimming cost V 0 bases and J 5 bases, with 13 bases left between them. The CDR3 contains 15 residues. CDR3 residues: CASSQDYRVKETQYF. In nucleotides, the CDR3 is TGCGCCAGCAGCCAAGACTACAGGGTTAAGGAGACCCAGTACTTC.

The chain links TRBV5-4 to TRBJ1-5; 7 bases line up with TRBD1. CDR3 length: 12 amino acids. Germline CDR1 is SGHNT and CDR2 is YYREEE (reference sequence). The V segment lost 4 bases and the J segment 9 bases; nucleotides outside the gene matches: 4. CDR3 region: CASSPQGGPQHF. CDR3 in DNA: TGTGCCAGCAGCCCCCAGGGGGGGCCCCAGCATTTT.

The V and J genes are TRBV5-4 and TRBJ1-6; D is unresolved. Per the germline V gene, CDR1 is SGHNT and CDR2 is YYREEE (reference sequence). With 0 bases removed from V and 5 bases from J, the gap between germline ends came to 6 bases. This CDR3 comprises 14 residues. The chain's CDR3 is CASSLASDNSPLHF. CDR3 nucleotide sequence: TGTGCCAGCAGCTTGGCTTCGGATAATTCACCCCTCCACTTT.

The rearrangement links TRBV18 to TRBJ1-2; the match to TRBD1 covers 8 bases. This CDR3 has 15 amino acids. The V segment lost 0 bases and the J segment 6 bases; nucleotides outside the gene matches: 6. The germline CDR1 and CDR2 sequences are KGHSH and LQKENI. In DNA form, the CDR3 reads TGTGCCAGCTCACCACCCGGCAGGGGGCGCGATGGCTACACCTTC. Its protein is CASSPPGRGRDGYTF. The full variable domain, with the rest looked up from reference TRBV18 and TRBJ1-2, is NAGVMQNPRHLVRRRGQEARLRCSPMKGHSHVYWYRQLPEEGLKFMVYLQKENIIDESGMPKERFSAEFPKEGPSILRIQQVVRGDSAAYFCASSPPGRGRDGYTFGSGTRLTVV.